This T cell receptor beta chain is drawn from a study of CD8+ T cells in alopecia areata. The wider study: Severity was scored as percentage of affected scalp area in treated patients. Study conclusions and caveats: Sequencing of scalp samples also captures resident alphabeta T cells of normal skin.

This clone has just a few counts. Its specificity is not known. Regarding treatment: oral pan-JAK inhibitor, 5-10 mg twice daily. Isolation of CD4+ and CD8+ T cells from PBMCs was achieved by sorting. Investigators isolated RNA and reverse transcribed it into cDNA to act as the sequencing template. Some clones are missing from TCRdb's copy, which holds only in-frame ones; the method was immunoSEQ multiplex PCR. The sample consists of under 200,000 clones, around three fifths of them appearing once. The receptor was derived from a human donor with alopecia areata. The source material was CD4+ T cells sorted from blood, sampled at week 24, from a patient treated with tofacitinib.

CDR3 amino acids: CASSQGQFNTEAFF. The CDR3 nucleotides are TGCGCCAGCAGCCAAGGACAGTTTAACACTGAAGCTTTCTTT. This rearrangement joins TRBV4-1 to TRBJ1-1; possible D gene TRBD1, 5 bases. CDR1 is MGHRA and CDR2 is YSYEKL in the germline V gene. CDR3 length: 14 amino acids. Trimming stripped 1 base from V and 2 bases from J, with 8 bases between.